These 2 T cell receptor beta chains came from one sample sequenced in a study of blood T cell repertoires in COVID-19. Measured with immunoSEQ multiplex PCR; TCRdb has only the in-frame clones, and not every one. This repertoire shows under 250,000 clones, 82% found once; its top ten account for roughly 4.7%. The specimen sequenced was peripheral blood. These TCRs come from a woman in her seventies with acute or convalescent COVID-19.

V usage is TRBV10-1 and J usage is TRBJ1-1; TRBD1 agrees at 11 bases. CDR1 and CDR2 (germline): WNHNN, SYGVQD (reference sequence). Losses at the gene ends were 4 bases for V and 7 bases for J; bases not matched to a gene: 8. The CDR3 contains 15 residues. This chain's CDR3 is CASSADRGHLGEAFF. CDR3 in DNA: TGCGCCAGCAGTGCGGACAGGGGGCATCTTGGTGAAGCTTTCTTT.

This rearrangement joins TRBV19 to TRBJ2-3; D unclear. V was cut by 4 bases and J by 2 bases, with 10 bases left in between. The germline V gene encodes CDR1 LNHDA and CDR2 SQIVND (reference sequence). The CDR3 consists of 14 residues. CDR3 bases: TGTGCCAGTAGTACGCCCGAGGCCACAGATACGCAGTATTTT. It yields the protein CASSTPEATDTQYF.